This T cell receptor beta chain was found in a study of circulating CD8 cells and anti-PD-1 response in melanoma. Findings and caveats of the study: Published repertoire comparisons used only baseline and M1 samples. The cohort mixed treatment-naive and previously treated patients. Clonotype sharing was highest between DPOS and TIGIT subsets. DNEG was most diverse; TIGIT repertoires were least diverse.

Judged by abundance, this clonotype is medium-sized. Its antigen is not known. Four subsets defined by PD-1 and/or TIGIT were sorted from live CD3+CD8+TCRalphabeta+ cells. Using around 14 ng of total RNA, TCR libraries were made with the QIAseq Immune Repertoire TCR panel. Each CDR3 protein is one row after TCRdb ran MiXCR on the reads. Of some 1,500 distinct CDR3 sequences in the sample, more than 7% were seen once. This TCR derives from a human donor with melanoma. Sequenced here: CD8+ T cells from PBMCs, sampled at baseline or after one month of anti-PD-1 therapy (not recorded which).

The CDR3 region is CATGGRDTGTNEQFF. CDR3 DNA sequence: TGTGCCACCGGTGGTCGGGACACCGGGACGAATGAGCAGTTCTTC. The chain employs TRBV24-1 and TRBJ2-1; D is possibly TRBD1 (6 bases). V was trimmed by 9 bases and J by 7 bases, leaving 21 bases between them. In germline, CDR1 is KGHDR, CDR2 SFDVKD. The length of the CDR3 is 15 residues.